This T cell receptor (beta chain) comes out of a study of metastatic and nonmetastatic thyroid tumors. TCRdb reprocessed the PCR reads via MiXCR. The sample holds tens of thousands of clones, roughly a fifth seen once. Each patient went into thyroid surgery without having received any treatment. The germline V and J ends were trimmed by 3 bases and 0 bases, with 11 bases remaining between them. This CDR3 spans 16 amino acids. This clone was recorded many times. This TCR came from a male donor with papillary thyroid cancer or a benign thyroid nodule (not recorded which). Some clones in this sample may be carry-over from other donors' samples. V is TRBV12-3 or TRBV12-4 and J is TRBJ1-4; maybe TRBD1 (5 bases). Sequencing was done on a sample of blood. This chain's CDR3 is CASSFGQGATNEKLFF. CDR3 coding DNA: TGTGCCAGCAGTTTTGGGCAGGGCGCAACTAATGAAAAACTGTTTTTT.